This T cell receptor beta chain was sequenced during a study of T cell clones after liver transplantation. Germline CDR1 and CDR2: SGHRS and YFSETQ. There are 16 residues in the CDR3. V was shortened by 3 bases and J by 7 bases, with 20 bases between the two germline ends. Assay used: immunoSEQ multiplex PCR; TCRdb lists only in-frame clones, some missing. The sample consists of roughly 72,000 clones, under 90% of them appearing once. This clonotype was obtained from a human patient who received a liver transplant. Some T cells may arise from the graft donor. The specimen was CD4+ T cells from blood, collected around 48 months after liver transplant. The rearrangement uses TRBV5-1 and TRBJ2-1; D perhaps matches TRBD2 (6 bases). The CDR3 region has the DNA TGCGCCAGCAGCTCCCGTGGCGGGATAGTCCCGAATGAGCAGTTCTTC. Encoded protein: CASSSRGGIVPNEQFF. Full variable domain (rest looked up from reference TRBV5-1 and TRBJ2-1): KAGVTQTPRYLIKTRGQQVTLSCSPISGHRSVSWYQQTPGQGLQFLFEYFSETQRNKGNFPGRFSGRQFSNSRSEMNVSTLELGDSALYLCASSSRGGIVPNEQFFGPGTRLTVL.